The 29 T cell receptor beta chains reported below all come from one sample, sequenced in a study of T cells expressing NK-cell markers. TCRdb reprocessed the 5' RACE reads and keeps a single row for each CDR3 protein, giving no DNA. This table holds 350,000 to 500,000 distinct CDR3 sequences. The sequencing sample was made of blood T cells: a sorted CD56 or NKG2C T cell subset, CD4+ or CD8+ T cells, or bulk PBMC T cells (not recorded which). These TCRs come from a woman between 18 and 70 years old in good health.

The chain links TRBV4-3 to TRBJ1-2; no DNA is available, so the TRBD1 call from TCRdb remains unchecked. Germline V gives CDR1 LGHNA, CDR2 YSLEER. This CDR3 has 16 residues. The CDR3 sequence: CASSQDKAGWGYGYTF.

This rearrangement joins TRBV6-5 to TRBJ1-1. This CDR3 contains 16 residues. Germline CDR1 reads MNHEY; CDR2 reads SVGAGI. This chain's CDR3 is CASSYSRMQHNTEAFF.

The chain joins TRBV30 to TRBJ1-5; TCRdb indicates TRBD1, and absent DNA this call remains unverified. Germline-derived CDR1 and CDR2 are GTSNPN and SVGIG (reference sequence). CDR3 size: 16 residues. The CDR3 protein is CAWSTFGDGSNQPQHF.

The chain uses TRBV7-2 and TRBJ2-1; there is no DNA to check the TCRdb D call of TRBD1. Looked up from germline, CDR1 is SGHTA and CDR2 is FQGNSA. The CDR3 consists of 15 residues. CDR3 sequence: CASSLGTQLGNEQFF.

The chain recombines TRBV6-5 with TRBJ1-5; the TCRdb call, TRBD1, lacks DNA for checking. The CDR3 has 16 residues. Germline V CDR1 and CDR2: MNHEY, SVGAGI. CDR3 residues: CASSYGGQPDNQPQHF.

The chain carries TRBV5-1 and TRBJ2-2; with no DNA, the TCRdb D assignment of TRBD2 cannot be verified. The CDR3 is 15 amino acids. Germline lookup yields CDR1 SGHRS and CDR2 YFSETQ. The CDR3 protein is CASFPQTANTGELFF.

The chain recombines TRBV9 with TRBJ1-2. This CDR3 has 11 residues. In germline, CDR1 is SGDLS, CDR2 YYNGEE. The CDR3 here is CASSVQRSYTF.

The chain joins TRBV27 to TRBJ1-5; the TCRdb D gene call, TRBD1, has no DNA to confirm it. The CDR3 loop spans 14 amino acids. Germline V CDR1 and CDR2: MNHEY, SMNVEV (reference sequence). The CDR3: CASSLKGGNQPQHF.

V gene TRBV29-1 combines with J gene TRBJ2-2; TCRdb outputs TRBD1, but without DNA this stays unchecked. This CDR3 is built from 14 residues. From germline, CDR1 is SQVTM and CDR2 ANQGSEA. This CDR3 reads CSVETGSFTGELFF.

The genes are TRBV15 and TRBJ2-7; the D gene TCRdb calls, TRBD1, cannot be checked with no DNA. CDR1 is LNHNV, CDR2 YYDKDF, per germline (reference sequence). The CDR3 totals 14 residues. CDR3 loop: CATSRSPGEYEQYF.

The chain links TRBV20-1 to TRBJ1-5; checking the TCRdb D call of TRBD1 is not possible without DNA. The CDR3 has 13 amino acids. Per the germline V gene, CDR1 is DFQATT and CDR2 is SNEGSKA (reference sequence). The CDR3 protein is CSAIRQGGQPQHF.

The genes are TRBV12-3 or TRBV12-4 and TRBJ2-5; as DNA is missing, the TRBD2 call by TCRdb cannot be tested. The CDR3 sequence is 16 residues long. The CDR3 here is CASSLLAGRGQETQYF.

This chain uses TRBV6-2 or TRBV6-3 with TRBJ2-3. This CDR3 spans 12 amino acids. The germline CDR1 and CDR2 sequences are MNHEY and SVGEGT. The CDR3 reads CASSALSDTQYF.

V is TRBV15 and J is TRBJ2-3. Looked up from germline, CDR1 is LNHNV and CDR2 is YYDKDF (reference sequence). This CDR3 is built from 16 residues. CDR3 protein: CATSRGGFTSTDTQYF.

This chain connects TRBV28 to TRBJ2-5; TCRdb's D call of TRBD1 is untestable without DNA. Germline CDR1 is MDHEN and CDR2 is SYDVKM. The CDR3 is made up of 12 amino acids. The CDR3 loop is CAVQGARETQYF.

This CDR3 is CSVVGLSTYEQYF. The rearrangement links TRBV29-1 to TRBJ2-7. The CDR3 length is 13 residues. Germline-derived CDR1 and CDR2 are SQVTM and ANQGSEA.

The chain combines TRBV10-3 with TRBJ1-1. Germline values: CDR1 ENHRY, CDR2 SYGVKD. The CDR3 sequence is 13 residues long. CDR3 in amino acids: CAISESGSAEAFF.

The V call is TRBV20-1, the J call TRBJ2-5; TCRdb outputs TRBD2, but without DNA this stays unchecked. Germline assignment: CDR1 DFQATT and CDR2 SNEGSKA (reference sequence). This CDR3 comprises 13 residues. The CDR3 sequence: CSASTGGGETQYF.

The chain has TRBV6-2 or TRBV6-3 and TRBJ1-6; TCRdb reports TRBD1, a call that lacks DNA to check it against. In germline, CDR1 is MNHEY, CDR2 SVGEGT. The CDR3 runs 12 residues. CDR3 sequence reads: CASGEGNSPLHF.

V is TRBV4-3 and J is TRBJ2-7. This CDR3 spans 14 amino acids. Germline-derived CDR1 and CDR2 are LGHNA and YSLEER. CDR3 sequence: CASSLERTDYEQYF.

V usage is TRBV7-9 and J usage is TRBJ1-2; TCRdb's assignment of TRBD1 cannot be checked, as there is no DNA. The CDR3 is 14 residues long. CDR1 is SEHNR and CDR2 is FQNEAQ in the germline V gene (reference sequence). This CDR3 reads CASSHRGIDYGYTF.

V gene TRBV7-8 combines with J gene TRBJ2-7; TCRdb names TRBD2, which stays unverified in the absence of DNA. Germline V CDR1 and CDR2: SGHVS, FQNEAQ. The CDR3 extends over 13 amino acids. The CDR3 here is CASSLQRGYEQYF.

The V gene is TRBV4-3, the J gene TRBJ2-1; as DNA is missing, the TRBD1 call by TCRdb cannot be tested. Germline values: CDR1 LGHNA, CDR2 YSLEER. The CDR3 is 14 residues long. The CDR3 here is CASTPGTGVNEQFF.

The rearrangement uses TRBV5-1 and TRBJ1-4; checking the TCRdb D call of TRBD1 is not possible without DNA. The CDR3 runs to 15 residues. The germline CDR1 and CDR2 sequences are SGHRS and YFSETQ. The CDR3 reads CASSSTGGSEEKLFF.

The V call is TRBV5-4, the J call TRBJ2-3; TCRdb's D call of TRBD2 is untestable without DNA. The CDR3 loop spans 14 amino acids. Looked up from germline, CDR1 is SGHNT and CDR2 is YYREEE (reference sequence). The CDR3 sequence is CASSPSGATDTQYF.

The V call is TRBV6-5, the J call TRBJ1-6; no DNA is available, so the TRBD1 call from TCRdb remains unchecked. The CDR3 has 15 amino acids. Germline CDR1 and CDR2: MNHEY and SVGAGI. The CDR3 loop is CASNSGAAIVSPLHF.

V usage is TRBV19 and J usage is TRBJ2-3; TCRdb reports TRBD1, a call that lacks DNA to check it against. The V gene's germline CDR1 is LNHDA and CDR2 SQIVND (reference sequence). This CDR3 has 15 amino acids. CDR3 loop: CASSTLTGGTDTQYF.

The chain links TRBV20-1 to TRBJ2-2; the TRBD1 assignment by TCRdb is unverifiable without DNA. Germline CDR1 and CDR2: DFQATT and SNEGSKA (reference sequence). The CDR3 length is 17 residues. CDR3 sequence reads: CSARDTRRRVDGGELFF.

The CDR3 loop is CASSYRLRETQYF. This chain links TRBV12-3 or TRBV12-4 with TRBJ2-5. CDR3 length: 13 amino acids.